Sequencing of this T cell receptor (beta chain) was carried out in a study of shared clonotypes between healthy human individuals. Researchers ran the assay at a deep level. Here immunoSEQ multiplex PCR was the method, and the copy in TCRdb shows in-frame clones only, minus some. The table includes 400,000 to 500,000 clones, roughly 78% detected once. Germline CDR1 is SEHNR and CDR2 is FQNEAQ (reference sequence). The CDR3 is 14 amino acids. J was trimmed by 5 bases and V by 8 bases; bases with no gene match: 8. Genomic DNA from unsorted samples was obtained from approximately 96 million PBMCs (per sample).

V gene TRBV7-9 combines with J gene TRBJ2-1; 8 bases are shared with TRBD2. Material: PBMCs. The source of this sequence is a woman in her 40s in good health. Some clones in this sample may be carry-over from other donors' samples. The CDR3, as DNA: TGTGCCAGCCGTATAGCGGGACTGAACAATGAGCAGTTCTTC. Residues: CASRIAGLNNEQFF. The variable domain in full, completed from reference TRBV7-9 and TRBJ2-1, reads DTGVSQNPRHKITKRGQNVTFRCDPISEHNRLYWYRQTLGQGPEFLTYFQNEAQLEKSRLLSDRFSAERPKGSFSTLEIQRTEQGDSAMYLCASRIAGLNNEQFFGPGTRLTVL.